This T cell receptor (beta chain) was identified during a study of blood T cell repertoires in COVID-19. Whole-study context: Acute and convalescent COVID-19 samples came from the United States, Italy and Spain. The analysed material was cDNA or gDNA that came from T cells, B-cell-depleted T cells, or PBMCs.

TCRdb keeps only in-frame clones here, not all; method: immunoSEQ multiplex PCR. Among 250,000 to 300,000 clones, roughly 89% were seen once, and the ten largest hold roughly 2.3%. V shed 3 bases and J 5 bases; nucleotides not matched to a gene: 7. Per the germline V gene, CDR1 is DFQATT and CDR2 is SNEGSKA (reference sequence). The CDR3 runs to 14 residues. The chain carries TRBV20-1 and TRBJ1-5; 7 bases match TRBD1. The sample comprised peripheral blood. The clonotype originates from a man over 45 with acute or convalescent COVID-19. The CDR3 bases are TGCAGTGCTAGTTCCCAGGGGGTCTATCAGCCCCAGCATTTT. It encodes CSASSQGVYQPQHF.